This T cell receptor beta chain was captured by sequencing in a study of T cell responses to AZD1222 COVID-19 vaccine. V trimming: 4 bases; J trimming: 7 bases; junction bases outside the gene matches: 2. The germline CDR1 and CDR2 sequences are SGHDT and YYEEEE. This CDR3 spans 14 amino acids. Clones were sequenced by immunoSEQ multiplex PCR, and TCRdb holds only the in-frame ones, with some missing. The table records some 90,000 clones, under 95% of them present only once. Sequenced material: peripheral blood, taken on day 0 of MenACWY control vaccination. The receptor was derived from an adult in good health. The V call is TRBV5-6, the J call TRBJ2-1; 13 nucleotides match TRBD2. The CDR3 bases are TGTGCCAGCAGCGGGGGACTAGCGGGGAATGAGCAGTTCTTC. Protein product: CASSGGLAGNEQFF.